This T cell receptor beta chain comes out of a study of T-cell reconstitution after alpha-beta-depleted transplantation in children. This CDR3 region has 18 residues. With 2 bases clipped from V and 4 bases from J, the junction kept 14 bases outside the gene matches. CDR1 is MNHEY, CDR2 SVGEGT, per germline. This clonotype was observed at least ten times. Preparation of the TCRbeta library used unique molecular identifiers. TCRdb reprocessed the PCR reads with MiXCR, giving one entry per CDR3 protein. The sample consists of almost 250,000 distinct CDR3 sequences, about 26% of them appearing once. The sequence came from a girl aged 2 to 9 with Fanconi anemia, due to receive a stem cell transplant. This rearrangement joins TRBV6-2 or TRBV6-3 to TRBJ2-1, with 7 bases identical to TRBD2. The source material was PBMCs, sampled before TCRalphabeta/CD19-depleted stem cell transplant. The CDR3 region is CASSYVVERGASYNEQFF. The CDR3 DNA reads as TGTGCCAGCAGTTACGTGGTTGAGCGGGGCGCAAGTTACAATGAGCAGTTCTTC.